There are a few counts of the clone carrying this T cell receptor (beta chain). What it binds is unknown. The sample comes from a study of Graves' ophthalmopathy and Graves' hyperthyroidism. General study points: Ophthalmopathy progression cases were predicted by the model with approximately 66% sensitivity and roughly 72% specificity.

Trimming took 8 bases from V and 1 from J, leaving 11 bases between them. From germline, CDR1 is LNHNV and CDR2 YYDKDF (reference sequence). This CDR3 comprises 13 residues. RNA transcripts provided the template for amplifying TCR beta CDR3 regions. First-round RT-PCR employed HTBI primers, with a second-round multiplex PCR after it. TCRdb recomputed calls from the multiplex PCR reads with MiXCR, one row per CDR3 protein. The sample lists over a million distinct CDR3 sequences; about 35% were seen once. The TCR originated in an adult man with Graves' hyperthyroidism. Sequencing used peripheral blood or thyroid tissue (not recorded which). V and J are TRBV15 and TRBJ1-2; the D is unclear. In DNA, the CDR3 is TGTGCCACCGGGCTGTATCTTAACTATGGCTACACCTTC. Protein sequence: CATGLYLNYGYTF.